The 29 T cell receptor beta chains in this list originate from one sample, sequenced in a study of CD8 T cells in ankylosing spondylitis. Each CDR3 protein is one row after TCRdb ran MiXCR on the 5' RACE reads. The sample gives about 270,000 distinct CDR3 sequences, under 35% of which show up once; approximately 4% is in the top ten. Source material: blood, either unsorted or a sorted T cell fraction (not recorded which). The receptors come from a male donor with ankylosing spondylitis or in good health (not recorded which).

This clonotype was seen more than once but under ten times. The rearrangement links TRBV29-1 to TRBJ2-1; D may be TRBD1 (6 bases). Per germline, CDR1 SQVTM and CDR2 ANQGSEA. This CDR3 is 18 amino acids long. The germline V and J ends were trimmed by 1 base and 1 base, with 20 bases remaining between them. CDR3 residues: CSVEGARGSPRSYNEQFF. CDR3 coding DNA: TGCAGCGTTGAAGGGGCCAGGGGTTCCCCCAGATCCTACAATGAGCAGTTCTTC.

The chain recombines TRBV20-1 with TRBJ2-3, with 10 bases lining up with TRBD2. With 6 bases clipped from V and 0 bases from J, the junction kept 6 bases outside the gene matches. The germline V gene encodes CDR1 DFQATT and CDR2 SNEGSKA (reference sequence). The CDR3 covers 15 residues. The CDR3 nucleotides read TGCAGTGCCGACGGACTAGCGGCTAGCACAGATACGCAGTATTTT. Translation: CSADGLAASTDTQYF.

The chain employs TRBV12-3 or TRBV12-4 and TRBJ2-1; 11 bases line up with TRBD2. The CDR3 covers 14 residues. V lost 4 bases, J lost 7 bases, and 3 bases stayed unmatched. DNA of the CDR3: TGTGCCAGCAGTTATAGCGGGGGGGCGAATGAGCAGTTCTTC. The encoded protein is CASSYSGGANEQFF.

This clonotype appeared many times. The germline gene is not matched at one end of the junction; a read error may be the cause. The chain links TRBV12-3 or TRBV12-4 to TRBJ2-5; maybe TRBD1 (5 bases). The CDR3 extends over 13 amino acids. The CDR3 sequence: CASSSRVGETQYF. The CDR3 DNA follows: TGCGCCAGCAGCTCCAGGGTGGGAGAGACCCAGTACTTC.

The gene calls are TRBV7-2 and TRBJ2-1; perhaps D is TRBD1 or TRBD2 (5 bases each). In germline, CDR1 is SGHTA, CDR2 FQGNSA. V was trimmed by 5 bases and J by 4 bases, leaving 18 bases between them. This CDR3 has 16 amino acids. CDR3 in DNA: TGTGCCAGCAGCCAGGTCGGGGCTAGCAGTTACAATGAGCAGTTCTTC. It specifies CASSQVGASSYNEQFF.

The chain combines TRBV3-1 with TRBJ2-2, with D unresolved. CDR1 LGHDT and CDR2 YNNKEL come from the germline V gene (reference sequence). CDR3 size: 13 residues. Trimming removed 2 bases from V and 0 bases from J, with 1 base in between. CDR3 region: CASSQPNTGELFF. The CDR3, as DNA: TGTGCCAGCAGCCAACCGAACACCGGGGAGCTGTTTTTT. The full variable domain, with the rest looked up from reference TRBV3-1 and TRBJ2-2, is DTAVSQTPKYLVTQMGNDKSIKCEQNLGHDTMYWYKQDSKKFLKIMFSYNNKELIINETVPNRFSPKSPDKAHLNLHINSLELGDSAVYFCASSQPNTGELFFGEGSRLTVL.

This clonotype was recorded at least ten times. The rearrangement joins TRBV29-1 to TRBJ2-1, with 11 bases lining up with TRBD1. The CDR3 contains 12 residues. Looked up from germline, CDR1 is SQVTM and CDR2 is ANQGSEA. J was trimmed by 7 bases and V by 7 bases; bases with no gene match: 3. The CDR3 protein is CSGGQGVNEQFF. The CDR3 DNA follows: TGCAGCGGGGGACAGGGGGTAAATGAGCAGTTCTTC.

The chain links TRBV7-6 to TRBJ2-1; perhaps TRBD2 as D (7 bases). The germline gives CDR1 SGHVS, CDR2 FNYEAQ. V lost 5 bases and J lost 7, with 18 bases in between. The CDR3 totals 15 residues. The CDR3 region is CASSRYTGGLNEQFF. CDR3 bases: TGTGCCAGCAGCCGTTATACGGGGGGCCTAAATGAGCAGTTCTTC.

V is TRBV5-5 and J is TRBJ2-1; D might be TRBD1 (5 bases). The CDR3 is 16 amino acids. Germline lookup yields CDR1 SGHKS and CDR2 YYEKEE (reference sequence). The V gene lost 2 bases and the J gene lost 0 bases, with 12 bases spanning the gap. The CDR3 protein is CASSFSGKSSYNEQFF. DNA of the CDR3: TGTGCCAGCAGCTTTTCAGGGAAAAGCTCCTACAATGAGCAGTTCTTC.

V usage is TRBV20-1 and J usage is TRBJ2-7, with a possible D match to TRBD2 (5 bases). The CDR3 spans 14 residues. Trimming took 1 base from V and 3 from J, leaving 13 bases between them. Germline V CDR1 and CDR2: DFQATT, SNEGSKA (reference sequence). The CDR3 DNA follows: TGCAGTGCTAGAGGATCGGGGTGGATCTACGAGCAGTACTTC. The encoded protein is CSARGSGWIYEQYF.

The chain joins TRBV4-2 to TRBJ2-5; 9 nucleotides align to TRBD1. Germline V gene lookup returns CDR1 LGHNA and CDR2 YNFKEQ. CDR3 size: 16 residues. Trimming cost V 1 base and J 4 bases; bases outside gene matches: 7. CDR3: CASSQVVTGGAETQYF. The CDR3 DNA reads as TGTGCCAGCAGCCAAGTAGTTACAGGGGGCGCAGAGACCCAGTACTTC.

This clonotype has more than one count but fewer than ten. V and J are TRBV5-1 and TRBJ2-3; D remains unclear. CDR1 and CDR2 (germline): SGHRS, YFSETQ. V was trimmed by 0 bases and J by 0 bases, leaving 8 bases between them. The CDR3 consists of 15 residues. The CDR3: CASSLEGHSTDTQYF. Here the CDR3 DNA reads TGCGCCAGCAGCTTGGAGGGCCACAGCACAGATACGCAGTATTTT.

This clonotype showed up just a few times. This chain joins TRBV20-1 and TRBJ2-6; a weak D match, TRBD2 (5 bases). The V end lost 6 bases, the J end lost 1 base, and 10 bases lay between the germline ends. Germline values: CDR1 DFQATT, CDR2 SNEGSKA (reference sequence). The CDR3 consists of 14 residues. The CDR3 spells CSAGRTSGANVLTF. CDR3 DNA sequence: TGCAGTGCAGGACGGACTTCTGGGGCCAACGTCCTGACTTTC.

This clonotype was counted only a few times. The chain uses TRBV20-1 and TRBJ2-1; 9 bases match TRBD1. Germline V gene lookup returns CDR1 DFQATT and CDR2 SNEGSKA (reference sequence). The J segment lost 13 bases and the V segment lost 5 bases, leaving 12 bases of the junction unmatched. The CDR3 loop spans 13 amino acids. The CDR3 loop is CSARGQGIRAQFF. In nucleotides, the CDR3 is TGCAGTGCTCGCGGACAGGGGATTAGAGCCCAGTTCTTC.

This chain links TRBV18 with TRBJ2-3, with D uncertain. The CDR3 is 12 amino acids. The ends were cut back, 4 bases at V and 11 bases at J, with 13 bases in the middle. Germline CDR1 reads KGHSH; CDR2 reads LQKENI. The CDR3 here is CASSLPTRGQYF. The CDR3 nucleotides are TGTGCCAGCTCACTTCCGACCCGCGGGCAGTATTTT. Combining the CDR3 with reference TRBV18 and TRBJ2-3 gives the whole variable domain NAGVMQNPRHLVRRRGQEARLRCSPMKGHSHVYWYRQLPEEGLKFMVYLQKENIIDESGMPKERFSAEFPKEGPSILRIQQVVRGDSAAYFCASSLPTRGQYFGPGTRLTVL.

V gene TRBV7-8 combines with J gene TRBJ2-1; TRBD2 might be the D (7 bases). This CDR3 is built from 17 residues. V was clipped by 1 base and J by 10 bases, with 23 bases between them. Germline V gene lookup returns CDR1 SGHVS and CDR2 FQNEAQ. The CDR3 protein is CASSLVVPGGPGGEQFF. The CDR3, as DNA: TGTGCCAGCAGCTTAGTCGTCCCCGGGGGGCCCGGAGGAGAGCAGTTCTTC.

This chain uses TRBV20-1 with TRBJ2-2; 7 bases map to TRBD2. With 6 bases clipped from V and 6 bases from J, the junction kept 7 bases outside the gene matches. Germline lookup yields CDR1 DFQATT and CDR2 SNEGSKA (reference sequence). The CDR3 length is 13 residues. The CDR3 spells CSAKRGTSGELFF. The CDR3 DNA reads TGCAGTGCAAAGCGGGGCACCTCCGGGGAGCTGTTTTTT.

V gene TRBV2 combines with J gene TRBJ2-5; maybe TRBD1 (6 bases). Trimming left V 5 bases short and J 1 base short, with 11 bases between. Germline CDR1 SNHLY, CDR2 FYNNEI. CDR3 length: 14 residues. CDR3 nucleotides: TGTGCCAGCAGTATACCGACAGGCCAAGAGACCCAGTACTTC. Amino acid sequence: CASSIPTGQETQYF.

The chain combines TRBV28 with TRBJ2-2; TRBD2 is a possible D gene (7 bases). Deletions cut 2 bases from V and 2 bases from J, with 9 bases between. Germline lookup yields CDR1 MDHEN and CDR2 SYDVKM. The CDR3 is 15 amino acids. The CDR3 DNA sequence: TGTGCCAGCAGTTTAGGGGGGGCAAACACCGGGGAGCTGTTTTTT. Its translation is CASSLGGANTGELFF.

This clonotype has just a few counts. The chain recombines TRBV15 with TRBJ2-2, with no clear D. CDR1 LNHNV and CDR2 YYDKDF come from the germline V gene (reference sequence). V dropped 6 bases and J dropped 0 bases, with 8 bases sitting between them. The CDR3 is made up of 14 amino acids. CDR3: CATSYQTNTGELFF. CDR3 in DNA: TGTGCCACCAGTTACCAGACGAACACCGGGGAGCTGTTTTTT.

The chain recombines TRBV12-3 or TRBV12-4 with TRBJ2-1; the D is unclear. V dropped 1 base and J dropped 10 bases, with 8 bases sitting between them. The CDR3 loop spans 12 amino acids. The DNA of the CDR3 is TGTGCCAGCAGTTTAGTGTCGGCGGAGCAGTTCTTC. The encoded protein is CASSLVSAEQFF.

This clonotype was detected only a few times. The J gene is TRBJ1-2, the V gene TRBV12-3 or TRBV12-4; D ambiguous. The ends were cut back, 3 bases at V and 5 bases at J, with 7 bases in the middle. The CDR3 covers 12 residues. This CDR3 is CASSLVDYGYTF. The CDR3 DNA is TGTGCCAGCAGTTTGGTAGATTATGGCTACACCTTC.

This rearrangement joins TRBV12-3 or TRBV12-4 to TRBJ1-2; D is possibly TRBD1 (5 bases). V was shortened by 6 bases and J by 4 bases, with 12 bases between the two germline ends. CDR3 length equals 13 residues. CDR3 bases: TGTGCCAGCAGGCCCAGGGAAAGCTATGGCTACACCTTC. Residues: CASRPRESYGYTF.

The table lists this clonotype with a few counts. The J gene is TRBJ2-3, the V gene TRBV10-1; D remains unclear. V dropped 3 bases and J dropped 7 bases, with 11 bases sitting between them. The germline V gene encodes CDR1 WNHNN and CDR2 SYGVQD (reference sequence). CDR3 length: 13 amino acids. The CDR3 region has the DNA TGCGCCAGCAGTGAAAGTTCCCTTAATACGCAGTATTTT. This translates into CASSESSLNTQYF.

V and J are TRBV6-5 and TRBJ1-1; TRBD1 is a possible D gene (6 bases). This CDR3 has 19 residues. The germline V gene encodes CDR1 MNHEY and CDR2 SVGAGI. V shed 0 bases and J shed 0 bases, with 20 bases lying between them. The CDR3 nucleotides are TGTGCCAGCAGTTACTCGATTTCTTTCAGGGGCGGGATGAACACTGAAGCTTTCTTT. It translates to CASSYSISFRGGMNTEAFF.

The chain links TRBV12-3 or TRBV12-4 to TRBJ2-5; 15 bases are shared with TRBD2. V shed 6 bases, J shed 5 bases, and the junction held 7 bases outside the gene matches. The CDR3 runs to 16 residues. The CDR3 DNA is TGTGCCAGCAGGGGGACTAGCGGGGGGCCGAGGGAGACCCAGTACTTC. The encoded protein is CASRGTSGGPRETQYF.

This chain links TRBV27 with TRBJ2-5; D is possibly TRBD2 (6 bases). V was clipped by 1 base and J by 2 bases, with 14 bases between them. CDR3 length: 16 residues. Germline CDR1 MNHEY, CDR2 SMNVEV (reference sequence). Here the CDR3 reads CASSLFGGLEQETQYF. CDR3 nucleotides: TGTGCCAGCAGTTTATTCGGGGGACTGGAACAAGAGACCCAGTACTTC.

This clonotype has only a few counts. The rearrangement joins TRBV6-5 to TRBJ1-2; 7 bases agree with TRBD1. The CDR3 extends over 12 amino acids. V was pared by 0 bases and J by 8 bases, with 0 bases of the junction left unmatched. Germline V gene lookup returns CDR1 MNHEY and CDR2 SVGAGI. CDR3 sequence: CASSYSGGGYTF. The CDR3 DNA is TGTGCCAGCAGTTACTCAGGGGGCGGCTACACCTTC.

For the CDR3, the DNA is TGTGCCAGCAGTTCCGGACTCATCTCAGATACGCAGTATTTT. Its protein product is CASSSGLISDTQYF. The chain couples TRBV12-3 or TRBV12-4 to TRBJ2-3; D possibly corresponds to TRBD2 (5 bases). The CDR3 extends over 14 amino acids. V lost 4 bases, J lost 4 bases, and 12 bases lay in between.